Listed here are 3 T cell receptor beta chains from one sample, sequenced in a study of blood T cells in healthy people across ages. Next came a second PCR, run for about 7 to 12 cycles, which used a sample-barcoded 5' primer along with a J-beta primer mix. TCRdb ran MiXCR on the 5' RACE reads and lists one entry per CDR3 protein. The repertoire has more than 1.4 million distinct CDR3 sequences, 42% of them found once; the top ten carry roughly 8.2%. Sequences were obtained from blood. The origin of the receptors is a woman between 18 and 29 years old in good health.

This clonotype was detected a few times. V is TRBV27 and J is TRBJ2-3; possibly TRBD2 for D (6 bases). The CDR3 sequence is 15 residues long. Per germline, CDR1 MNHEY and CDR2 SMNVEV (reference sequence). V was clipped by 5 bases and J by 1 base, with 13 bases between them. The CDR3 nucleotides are TGTGCCAGCAGTCCTCTAGCGTTCCGCACAGATACGCAGTATTTT. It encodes CASSPLAFRTDTQYF.

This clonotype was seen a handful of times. The CDR3 region has the DNA TGTGCCAGCAGCTTAACTGGACAGGGAACCTACGAGCAGTACTTC. Its translation: CASSLTGQGTYEQYF. V usage is TRBV7-3 and J usage is TRBJ2-7; 8 nucleotides align to TRBD1. CDR1 SGHTA and CDR2 FQGTGA come from the germline V gene. V lost 0 bases and J lost 2; bases outside the gene matches: 3. The CDR3 is 15 amino acids.

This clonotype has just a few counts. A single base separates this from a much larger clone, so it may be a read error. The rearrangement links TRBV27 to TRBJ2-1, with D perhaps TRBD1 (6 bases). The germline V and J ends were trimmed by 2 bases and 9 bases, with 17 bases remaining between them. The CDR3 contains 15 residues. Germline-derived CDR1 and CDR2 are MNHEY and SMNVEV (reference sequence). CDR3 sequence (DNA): TGTGCCAGCAGTTTAGCGACATTTCAAGGGGGTGAGCAGTTCTTC. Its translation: CASSLATFQGGEQFF.